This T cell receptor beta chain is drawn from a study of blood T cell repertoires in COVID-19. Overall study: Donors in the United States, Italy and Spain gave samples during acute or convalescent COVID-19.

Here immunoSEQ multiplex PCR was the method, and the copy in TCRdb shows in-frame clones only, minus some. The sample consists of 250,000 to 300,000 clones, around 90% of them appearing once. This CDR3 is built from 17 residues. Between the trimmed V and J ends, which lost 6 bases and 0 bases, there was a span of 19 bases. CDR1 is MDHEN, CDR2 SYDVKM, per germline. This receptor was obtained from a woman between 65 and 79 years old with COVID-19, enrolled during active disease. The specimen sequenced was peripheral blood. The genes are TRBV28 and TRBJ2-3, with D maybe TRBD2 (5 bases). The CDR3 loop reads CASSPWVSATSTDTQYF. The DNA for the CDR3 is TGTGCCAGCAGCCCTTGGGTTAGCGCAACTAGCACAGATACGCAGTATTTT.